This T cell receptor beta chain was sequenced during a study of blood T cell repertoires in COVID-19. V was trimmed by 6 bases and J by 4 bases, leaving 6 bases between them. Germline values: CDR1 LGHNT, CDR2 FRNRAP. This CDR3 is 11 amino acids long. Clones were read by immunoSEQ multiplex PCR, and TCRdb kept only the in-frame ones, dropping some. The sample carries approximately 200,000 clones, roughly 90% recorded once. Only one count was recorded for this clone. The sequence came from a young woman who had recovered from COVID-19. Sequenced sample: PBMCs or T cells enriched from blood (not recorded which). The rearrangement uses TRBV12-5 and TRBJ1-2; perhaps TRBD1 as D (5 bases). The CDR3 DNA follows: TGTGCTAGTGGGGGGGGCTATGGCTACACCTTC. Translation gives CASGGGYGYTF.